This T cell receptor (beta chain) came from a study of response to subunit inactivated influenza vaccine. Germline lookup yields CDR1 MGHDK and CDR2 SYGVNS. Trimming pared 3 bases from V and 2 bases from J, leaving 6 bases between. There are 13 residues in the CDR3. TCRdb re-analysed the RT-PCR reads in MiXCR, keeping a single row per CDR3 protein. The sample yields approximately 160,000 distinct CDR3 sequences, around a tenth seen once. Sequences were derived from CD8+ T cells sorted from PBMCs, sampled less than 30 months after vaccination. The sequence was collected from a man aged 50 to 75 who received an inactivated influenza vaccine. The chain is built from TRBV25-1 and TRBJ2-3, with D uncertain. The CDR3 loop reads CASSEEYTDTQYF. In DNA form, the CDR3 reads TGTGCCAGCAGTGAGGAGTACACAGATACGCAGTATTTT.